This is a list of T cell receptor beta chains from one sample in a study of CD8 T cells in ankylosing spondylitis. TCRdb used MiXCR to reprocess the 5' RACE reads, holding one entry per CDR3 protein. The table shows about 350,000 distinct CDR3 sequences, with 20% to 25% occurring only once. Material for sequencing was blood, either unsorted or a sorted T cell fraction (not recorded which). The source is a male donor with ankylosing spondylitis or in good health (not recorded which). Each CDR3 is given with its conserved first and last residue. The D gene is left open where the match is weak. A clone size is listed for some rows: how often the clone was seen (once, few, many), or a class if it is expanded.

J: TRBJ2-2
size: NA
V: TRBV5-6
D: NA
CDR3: CASSLNPTGELFF
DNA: TGTGCCAGCAGCTTGAACCCAACCGGGGAGCTGTTTTTT

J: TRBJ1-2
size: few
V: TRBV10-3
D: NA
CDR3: CAISGPAAARNYGYTF
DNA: TGTGCCATCAGTGGACCGGCGGCAGCCCGTAACTATGGCTACACCTTC

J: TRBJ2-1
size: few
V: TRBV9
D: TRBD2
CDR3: CASSVGSGEYNEQFF
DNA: TGTGCCAGCAGCGTAGGTAGCGGGGAGTACAATGAGCAGTTCTTC

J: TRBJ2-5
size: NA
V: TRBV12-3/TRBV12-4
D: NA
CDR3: CASSYYAGPGETQYF
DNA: TGTGCCAGCAGTTATTATGCAGGGCCGGGAGAGACCCAGTACTTC

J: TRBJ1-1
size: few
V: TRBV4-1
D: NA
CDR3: CASSQVLSYTEAFF
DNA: TGCGCCAGCAGCCAAGTTTTGTCCTACACTGAAGCTTTCTTT

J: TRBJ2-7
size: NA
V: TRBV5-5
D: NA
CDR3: CASSPWQANSYEQYF
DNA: TGTGCCAGCAGTCCCTGGCAGGCAAACTCCTACGAGCAGTACTTC

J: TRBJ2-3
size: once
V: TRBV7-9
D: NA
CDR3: CASSAVYTDTQYF
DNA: TGTGCCAGCAGCGCCGTCTACACAGATACGCAGTATTTT

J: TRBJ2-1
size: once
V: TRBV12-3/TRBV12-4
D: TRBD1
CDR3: CTSSYPTGDLFSYNEQFF
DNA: TGTACCAGCAGTTACCCGACAGGGGACCTTTTCTCCTACAATGAGCAGTTCTTC

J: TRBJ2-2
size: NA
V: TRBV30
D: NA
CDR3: CAWNRGGELFF
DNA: TGTGCCTGGAATCGGGGTGGGGAGCTGTTTTTT

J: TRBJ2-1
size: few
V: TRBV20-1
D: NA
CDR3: CSARTDRSSYNEQFF
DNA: TGCAGTGCTAGAACCGACCGGAGCTCCTACAATGAGCAGTTCTTC

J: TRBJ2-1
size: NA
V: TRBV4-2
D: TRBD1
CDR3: CASSPGLGQGISNEQFF
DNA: TGTGCCAGCAGCCCCGGTCTGGGACAGGGGATTTCCAATGAGCAGTTCTTC

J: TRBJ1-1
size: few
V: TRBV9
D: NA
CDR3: CASSAGGRNTEAFF
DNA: TGTGCCAGCAGCGCCGGAGGACGGAACACTGAAGCTTTCTTT

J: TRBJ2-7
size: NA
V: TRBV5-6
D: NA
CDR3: CASSVGHLYEQYF
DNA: TGTGCCAGCAGCGTGGGACACCTCTACGAGCAGTACTTC

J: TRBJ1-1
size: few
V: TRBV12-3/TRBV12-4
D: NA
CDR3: CASSTGSTEAFF
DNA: TGTGCCAGCAGTACAGGGAGCACTGAAGCTTTCTTT

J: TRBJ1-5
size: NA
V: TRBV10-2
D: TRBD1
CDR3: CASNPTGSFGNQPQHF
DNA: TGCGCCAGCAATCCGACAGGGTCGTTTGGCAATCAGCCCCAGCATTTT

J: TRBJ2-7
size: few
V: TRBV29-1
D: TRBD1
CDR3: CSVVGQGQGEQYF
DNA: TGCAGCGTTGTAGGACAGGGGCAAGGCGAGCAGTACTTC

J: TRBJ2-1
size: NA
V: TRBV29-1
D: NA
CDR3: CSVHHRQELYNEQFF
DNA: TGCAGCGTCCACCACCGACAGGAGTTATACAATGAGCAGTTCTTC

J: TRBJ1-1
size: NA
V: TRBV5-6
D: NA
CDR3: CASSLVRTDTEAFF
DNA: TGTGCCAGCAGCTTGGTCCGTACCGACACTGAAGCTTTCTTT

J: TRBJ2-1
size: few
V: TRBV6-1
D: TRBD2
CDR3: CASRVLAGGNNEQFF
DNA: TGTGCCAGCAGGGTACTAGCGGGGGGGAACAATGAGCAGTTCTTC

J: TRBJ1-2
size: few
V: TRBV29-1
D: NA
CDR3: CSVDGKPYGYTF
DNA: TGCAGCGTAGACGGGAAGCCGTATGGCTACACCTTC

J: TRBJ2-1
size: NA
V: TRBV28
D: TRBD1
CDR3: CASSSRQGSAEQFF
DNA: TGTGCCAGCAGTTCGAGACAGGGTTCGGCCGAGCAGTTCTTC

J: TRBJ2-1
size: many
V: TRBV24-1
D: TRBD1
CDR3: CATSESGTGLYNEQFF
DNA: TGTGCCACCAGTGAATCTGGGACAGGACTCTACAATGAGCAGTTCTTC

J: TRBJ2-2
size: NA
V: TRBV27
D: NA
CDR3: CASRLGDTGELFF
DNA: TGTGCCAGCAGGCTAGGGGACACCGGGGAGCTGTTTTTT

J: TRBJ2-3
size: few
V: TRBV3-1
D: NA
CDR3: CASSQESRITDTQYF
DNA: TGTGCCAGCAGCCAAGAATCCAGGATCACAGATACGCAGTATTTT

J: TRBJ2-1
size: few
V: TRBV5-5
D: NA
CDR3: CASSLTRRGYNEQFF
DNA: TGTGCCAGCAGCTTAACCCGGCGGGGTTACAATGAGCAGTTCTTC

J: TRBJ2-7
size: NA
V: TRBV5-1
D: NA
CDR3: CASSLDGLTYEQYF
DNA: TGCGCCAGCAGCTTGGATGGTCTAACCTACGAGCAGTACTTC

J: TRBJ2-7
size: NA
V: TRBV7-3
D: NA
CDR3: CASSERGAREYF
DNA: TGTGCCAGCAGCGAACGAGGAGCCCGGGAGTACTTC

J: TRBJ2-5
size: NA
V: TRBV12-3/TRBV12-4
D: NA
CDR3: CASSLLGGAEETQYF
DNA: TGTGCCAGCAGTTTACTGGGGGGTGCGGAAGAGACCCAGTACTTC

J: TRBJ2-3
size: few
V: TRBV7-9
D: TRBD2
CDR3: CASSPLRGVSTDTQYF
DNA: TGTGCCAGCAGCCCTCTCCGGGGGGTGAGCACAGATACGCAGTATTTT

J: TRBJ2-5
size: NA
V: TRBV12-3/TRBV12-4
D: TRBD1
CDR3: CASSPWDRGPSETQYF
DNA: TGTGCCAGCAGTCCTTGGGACAGGGGGCCATCGGAGACCCAGTACTTC

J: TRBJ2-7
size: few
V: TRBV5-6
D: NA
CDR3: CASMFRVRAYEQYF
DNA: TGTGCCAGCATGTTTAGGGTCCGGGCCTACGAGCAGTACTTC

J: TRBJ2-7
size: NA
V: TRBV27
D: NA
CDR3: CASSPPRHGDEQYF
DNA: TGTGCCAGCAGTCCTCCGCGGCATGGGGACGAGCAGTACTTC

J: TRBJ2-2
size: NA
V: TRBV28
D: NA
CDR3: CASSFGALNTGELFF
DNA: TGTGCCAGCAGTTTTGGGGCGCTGAACACCGGGGAGCTGTTTTTT

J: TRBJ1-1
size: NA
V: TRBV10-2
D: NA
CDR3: CASSEGSLNTEAFF
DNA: TGCGCCAGCAGTGAGGGCAGCTTAAACACTGAAGCTTTCTTT

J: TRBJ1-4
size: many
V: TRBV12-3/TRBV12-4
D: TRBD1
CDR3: CASMSDRGLEKLFF
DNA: TGTGCCAGCATGTCCGACAGGGGTTTGGAAAAACTGTTTTTT

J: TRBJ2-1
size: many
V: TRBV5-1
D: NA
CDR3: CASSLSGSYNEQFF
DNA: TGCGCCAGCAGCTTGAGCGGATCCTACAATGAGCAGTTCTTC

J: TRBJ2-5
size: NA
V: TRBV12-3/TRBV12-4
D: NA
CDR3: CASSPYLAAQYF
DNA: TGTGCCAGCAGTCCATACTTGGCCGCCCAGTACTTC

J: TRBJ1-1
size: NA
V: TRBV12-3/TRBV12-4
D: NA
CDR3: CASSSSGANTEAFF
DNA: TGTGCCAGCAGTTCCTCGGGGGCGAACACTGAAGCTTTCTTT

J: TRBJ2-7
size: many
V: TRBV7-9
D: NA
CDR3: CASSAGLANEQYF
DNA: TGTGCCAGCAGCGCGGGACTGGCCAACGAGCAGTACTTC

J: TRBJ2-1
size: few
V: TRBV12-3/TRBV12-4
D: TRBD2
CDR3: CASRVRGTSGGNEQFF
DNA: TGTGCCAGCAGAGTCAGGGGGACTAGCGGGGGCAATGAGCAGTTCTTC

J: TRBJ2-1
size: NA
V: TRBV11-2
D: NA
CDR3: CASSLEAVGYHEQFF
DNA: TGTGCCAGCAGCTTAGAGGCCGTGGGATATCATGAGCAGTTCTTC

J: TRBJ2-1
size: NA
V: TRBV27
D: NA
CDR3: CASSFGTAGNNEQFF
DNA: TGTGCCAGCAGTTTCGGGACTGCGGGGAACAATGAGCAGTTCTTC

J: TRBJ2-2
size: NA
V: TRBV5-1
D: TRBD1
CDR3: CASSLSPATGTGELFF
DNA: TGCGCCAGCAGCTTGTCGCCCGCGACAGGGACCGGGGAGCTGTTTTTT

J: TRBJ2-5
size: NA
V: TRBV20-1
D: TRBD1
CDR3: CSARVGQGARETQYF
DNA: TGCAGTGCTAGAGTAGGGCAGGGGGCGCGTGAGACCCAGTACTTC

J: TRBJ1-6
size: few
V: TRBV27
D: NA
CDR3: CASSFMGSSGSPLHF
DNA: TGTGCCAGCAGTTTTATGGGCTCGTCAGGGTCACCCCTCCACTTT